The 2 T cell receptor beta chains in this list originate from one sample, sequenced in a study of shared clonotypes between healthy human individuals (dated by TCRdb to about 2020). Libraries came from the immunoSEQ multiplex PCR assay. TCRdb mirrors the immuneACCESS table, restricted to in-frame sequences. Some clones are absent from its copies; in checked studies, under half trace to an unresolved V gene, and the reason for the others is unknown. The sample table holds over a million clones, of which about 80% were seen once. The ten biggest clones cover 0.5% to 0.6% of the sample. What was sequenced was memory CD4+ T cells from PBMCs. The cell subset or site label, as the study defines it: CD45RA-negative fraction. The receptors originated from a man in his late teens or twenties in good health. Some clones in this sample may be carry-over from other donors' samples.

About this clone: This probably arose from a read error, given a far larger clone one base away. This sample also contains other DNA sequences that code for the same CDR3. This chain links TRBV30 with TRBJ2-1, with 9 bases lining up with TRBD2. Looked up from germline, CDR1 is GTSNPN and CDR2 is SVGIG (reference sequence). CDR3 length: 16 amino acids. The CDR3 region has the DNA TGTGCCTGGAGTGCCCCAGGACTAGCGTCCTTCAATGAGCAGTTCTTC. This gives the protein CAWSAPGLASFNEQFF.

The count of this clone is one. The V call is TRBV5-4, the J call TRBJ1-3; a weak D match, TRBD1 (6 bases). The V gene's germline CDR1 is SGHNT and CDR2 YYREEE (reference sequence). Trimming took 4 bases from V and 0 from J, leaving 23 bases between them. CDR3 length equals 19 residues. CDR3 residues: CASSPGTLQTHFSGNTIYF. For the CDR3, the DNA is TGTGCCAGCAGCCCCGGGACACTCCAAACTCATTTCTCTGGAAACACCATATATTTT.